The entry below gives a single T cell receptor (beta chain) sequence along with its context. The record originates from a study of technical replicates of blood from a handful of donors. Germline CDR1 reads SGHAT; CDR2 reads FQDESV (reference sequence). V lost 3 bases, J lost 0 bases, and 7 bases stayed unmatched. This CDR3 spans 16 amino acids. The repertoire was sequenced with immunoSEQ multiplex PCR; TCRdb's copy has only in-frame clones and lacks some. Found here are about 88,000 clones, around 93% of them singletons; the top ten hold 0.2% to 0.3%. Sequencing input: T cells isolated from PBMCs. The gene calls are TRBV11-1 and TRBJ2-7; 8 positions agree with TRBD1. This clonotype was obtained from a human donor in good health. CDR3 protein: CASSLVRQGPSYEQYF. CDR3 in DNA: TGTGCCAGCAGCTTGGTTAGACAGGGGCCCTCCTACGAGCAGTACTTC.